The following is a T cell receptor (beta chain) sequence with its context. Reverse transcription of roughly 0.5 to 1 ug RNA was carried out with random hexamers. An immunoSEQ multiplex PCR amplified TCR beta CDR3 over 54 Vbeta and 13 Jbeta. TCRdb redid the calling of the immunoSEQ multiplex PCR reads with MiXCR, one entry per CDR3 protein. The sample includes around 200,000 distinct CDR3 sequences, roughly 94% of them seen just once. The data stem from a study of CD8 T cells in Susac syndrome. The CDR3 runs 16 residues. Germline values: CDR1 DFQATT, CDR2 SNEGSKA (reference sequence). V lost 0 bases and J lost 3; bases outside the gene matches: 6.

The sequenced sample was CD4+ T cells from PBMCs. The receptor was isolated from a human donor in good health. The chain carries TRBV20-1 and TRBJ2-7; 12 nucleotides match TRBD1. The CDR3 region has the DNA TGCAGTGCTAGAGAAAGGGGACAGGGGGCCTACTACGAGCAGTACTTC. The encoded protein is CSARERGQGAYYEQYF.